A single sample is the source of the 4 T cell receptor beta chains below, sequenced in a study of cytomegalovirus exposure and HLA in healthy donors. In the PCR, 60 Vbeta and 13 Jbeta primers were used. TCRdb's copy holds only in-frame clones and misses some; the assay was immunoSEQ multiplex PCR. Here the sample spans about 62,000 clones, more than 70% being singletons. Sequenced sample: PBMCs. These receptors originate from a man aged 18 to 29 in good health and CMV-seronegative.

This rearrangement joins TRBV5-1 to TRBJ1-4; D might be TRBD1 (6 bases). CDR1 is SGHRS and CDR2 is YFSETQ in the germline V gene. The CDR3 contains 15 residues. Trimming shortened V by 2 bases and J by 8 bases, and 16 bases separated the two germline ends. CDR3 in amino acids: CASSLVSGAGEKLFF. In DNA, the CDR3 is TGCGCCAGCAGCTTAGTATCAGGGGCTGGAGAAAAACTGTTTTTT.

CDR3 DNA: TGTGCCACCCTTTTCGAGGGGGCAGATACGCAGTATTTT. Translating gives CATLFEGADTQYF. V is TRBV5-4 and J is TRBJ2-3, with D possibly matching TRBD1 (6 bases). CDR3 size: 13 residues. Germline V gene lookup returns CDR1 SGHNT and CDR2 YYREEE (reference sequence). V was cut by 9 bases and J by 4 bases, with 15 bases left in between.

This chain joins TRBV25-1 and TRBJ2-5; D gene ambiguous. The CDR3 runs to 12 residues. Germline V gene data show CDR1 as MGHDK and CDR2 as SYGVNS. Trimming left V 5 bases short and J 4 bases short, with 8 bases between. The CDR3 DNA follows: TGTGCCAGCAGTTCAGGTGGAGAGACCCAGTACTTC. Protein sequence: CASSSGGETQYF.

This clone was seen once. The chain uses TRBV2 and TRBJ1-5, with unresolved D. Germline V CDR1 and CDR2: SNHLY, FYNNEI. The CDR3 spans 12 residues. The ends were cut back, 2 bases at V and 8 bases at J, with 7 bases in the middle. In nucleotides, the CDR3 is TGTGCCAGCAGTGAATGGGGAGAGCCCCAGCATTTT. Its translation: CASSEWGEPQHF.